A single T cell receptor (beta chain) is shown here with its context. Under the authors' procedure: For nucleated cells, counts were estimated from reference gene primer amplification. Profiled with immunoSEQ multiplex PCR; TCRdb holds only in-frame clones, not every one. Clonal size and the V and J genes are those of that table, whereas D and trimming came from the DNA. The repertoire holds 250,000 to 400,000 clones, with roughly nine tenths as singletons. Seattle enrolled patients during active infection and tracked them longitudinally. This sample is part of a study of blood T cell repertoires in COVID-19. Study details: Acute and convalescent COVID-19 samples came from the United States, Italy and Spain. From T cells, B-cell-depleted T cells, or PBMCs came the material, which was cDNA or gDNA.

The CDR3 is made up of 14 amino acids. CDR1 SGHDN and CDR2 FVKESK come from the germline V gene. Trimming stripped 3 bases from V and 9 bases from J, with 15 bases between. Sequencing was performed on peripheral blood. The rearrangement uses TRBV14 and TRBJ2-1, with D maybe TRBD2 (5 bases). The TCR sequence derives from a woman aged 25-40 years with COVID-19, enrolled during active disease. Here the CDR3 reads CASSHRSGSGEQFF. The CDR3 DNA is TGTGCCAGCAGCCATCGTTCTGGGAGCGGTGAGCAGTTCTTC.